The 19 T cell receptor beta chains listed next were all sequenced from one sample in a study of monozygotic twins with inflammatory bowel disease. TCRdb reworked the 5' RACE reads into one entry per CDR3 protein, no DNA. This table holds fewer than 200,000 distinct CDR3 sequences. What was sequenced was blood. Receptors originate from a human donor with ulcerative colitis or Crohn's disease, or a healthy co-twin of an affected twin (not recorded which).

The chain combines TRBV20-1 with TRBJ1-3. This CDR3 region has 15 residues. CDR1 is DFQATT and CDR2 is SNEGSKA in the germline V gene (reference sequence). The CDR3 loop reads CSARSGSISGNTIYF.

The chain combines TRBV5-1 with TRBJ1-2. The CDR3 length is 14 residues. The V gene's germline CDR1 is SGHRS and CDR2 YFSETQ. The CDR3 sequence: CASSLRSNNYGYTF. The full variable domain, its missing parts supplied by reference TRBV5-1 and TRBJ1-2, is KAGVTQTPRYLIKTRGQQVTLSCSPISGHRSVSWYQQTPGQGLQFLFEYFSETQRNKGNFPGRFSGRQFSNSRSEMNVSTLELGDSALYLCASSLRSNNYGYTFGSGTRLTVV.

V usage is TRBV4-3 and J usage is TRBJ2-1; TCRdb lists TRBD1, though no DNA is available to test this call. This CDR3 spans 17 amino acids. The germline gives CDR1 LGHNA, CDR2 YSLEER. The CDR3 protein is CASSQDFRDSSYNEQFF.

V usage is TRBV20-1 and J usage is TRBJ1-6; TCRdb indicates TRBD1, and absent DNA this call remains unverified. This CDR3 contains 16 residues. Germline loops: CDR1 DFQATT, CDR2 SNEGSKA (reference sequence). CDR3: CSARDSGGQGVSPLHF.

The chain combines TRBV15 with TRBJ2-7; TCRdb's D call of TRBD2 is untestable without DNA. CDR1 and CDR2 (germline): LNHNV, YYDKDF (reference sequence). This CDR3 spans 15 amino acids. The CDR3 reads CATSRAEVNSYEQYF.

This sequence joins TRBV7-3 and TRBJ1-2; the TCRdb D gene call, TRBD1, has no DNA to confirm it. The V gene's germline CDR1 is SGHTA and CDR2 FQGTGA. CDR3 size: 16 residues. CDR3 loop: CARSRDRGRRNYGYTF. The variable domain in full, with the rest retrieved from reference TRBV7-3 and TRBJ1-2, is GAGVSQTPSNKVTEKGKYVELRCDPISGHTALYWYRQSLGQGPEFLIYFQGTGAADDSGLPNDRFFAVRPEGSVSTLKIQRTERGDSAVYLCARSRDRGRRNYGYTFGSGTRLTVV.

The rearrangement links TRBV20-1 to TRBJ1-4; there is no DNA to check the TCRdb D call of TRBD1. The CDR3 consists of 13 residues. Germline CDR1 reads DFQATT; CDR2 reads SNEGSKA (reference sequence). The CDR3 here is CSVSPGANEKLFF.

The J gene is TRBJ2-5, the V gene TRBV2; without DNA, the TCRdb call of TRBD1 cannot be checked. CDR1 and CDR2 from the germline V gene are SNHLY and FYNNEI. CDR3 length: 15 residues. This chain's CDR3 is CASSQQGGPQETQYF. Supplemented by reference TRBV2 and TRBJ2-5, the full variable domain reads EPEVTQTPSHQVTQMGQEVILRCVPISNHLYFYWYRQILGQKVEFLVSFYNNEISEKSEIFDDQFSVERPDGSNFTLKIRSTKLEDSAMYFCASSQQGGPQETQYFGPGTRLLVL.

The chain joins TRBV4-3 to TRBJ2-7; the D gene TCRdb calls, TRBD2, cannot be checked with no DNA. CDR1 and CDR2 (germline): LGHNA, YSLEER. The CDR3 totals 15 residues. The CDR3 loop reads CASSQQLAGVYEQYF.

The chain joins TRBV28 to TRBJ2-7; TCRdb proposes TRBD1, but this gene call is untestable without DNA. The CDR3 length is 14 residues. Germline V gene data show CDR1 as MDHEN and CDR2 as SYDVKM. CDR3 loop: CASSLSGTGYEQYF. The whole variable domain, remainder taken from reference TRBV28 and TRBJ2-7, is DVKVTQSSRYLVKRTGEKVFLECVQDMDHENMFWYRQDPGLGLRLIYFSYDVKMKEKGDIPEGYSVSREKKERFSLILESASTNQTSMYLCASSLSGTGYEQYFGPGTRLTVT.

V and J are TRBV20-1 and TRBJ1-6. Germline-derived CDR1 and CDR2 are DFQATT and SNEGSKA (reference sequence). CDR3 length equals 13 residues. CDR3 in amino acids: CSARSGYNSPLHF.

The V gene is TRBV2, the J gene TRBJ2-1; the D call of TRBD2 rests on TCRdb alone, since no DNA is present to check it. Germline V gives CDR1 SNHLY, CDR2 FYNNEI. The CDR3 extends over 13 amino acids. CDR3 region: CASNGGSVYEQFF.

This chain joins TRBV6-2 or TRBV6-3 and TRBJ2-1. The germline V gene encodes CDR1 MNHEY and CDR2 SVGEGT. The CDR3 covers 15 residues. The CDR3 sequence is CASSYSGKYDNEQFF.

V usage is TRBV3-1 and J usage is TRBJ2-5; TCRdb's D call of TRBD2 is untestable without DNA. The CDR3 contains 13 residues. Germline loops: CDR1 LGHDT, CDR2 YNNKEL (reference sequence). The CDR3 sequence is CASSRSAQGTQYF.

The CDR3 protein is CASSLSRGEETQYF. This chain links TRBV7-2 with TRBJ2-5; TCRdb gives TRBD1 as the D gene, but with no DNA this cannot be confirmed. This CDR3 region has 14 residues. Germline CDR1 reads SGHTA; CDR2 reads FQGNSA.

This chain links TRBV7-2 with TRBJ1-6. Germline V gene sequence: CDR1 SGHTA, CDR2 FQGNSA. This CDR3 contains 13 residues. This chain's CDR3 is CASSPTVDSPLHF.

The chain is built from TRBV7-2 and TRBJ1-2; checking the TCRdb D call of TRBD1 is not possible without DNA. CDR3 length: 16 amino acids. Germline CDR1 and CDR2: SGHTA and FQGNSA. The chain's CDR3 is CASSPEQGAVLSGYTF.

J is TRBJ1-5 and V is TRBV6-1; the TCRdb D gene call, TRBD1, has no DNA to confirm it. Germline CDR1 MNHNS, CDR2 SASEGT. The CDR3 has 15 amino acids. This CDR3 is CASTGDRASNQPQHF.

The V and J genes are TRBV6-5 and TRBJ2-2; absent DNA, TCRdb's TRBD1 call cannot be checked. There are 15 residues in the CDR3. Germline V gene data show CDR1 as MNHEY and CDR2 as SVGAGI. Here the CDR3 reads CASSYRDPRTGELFF.